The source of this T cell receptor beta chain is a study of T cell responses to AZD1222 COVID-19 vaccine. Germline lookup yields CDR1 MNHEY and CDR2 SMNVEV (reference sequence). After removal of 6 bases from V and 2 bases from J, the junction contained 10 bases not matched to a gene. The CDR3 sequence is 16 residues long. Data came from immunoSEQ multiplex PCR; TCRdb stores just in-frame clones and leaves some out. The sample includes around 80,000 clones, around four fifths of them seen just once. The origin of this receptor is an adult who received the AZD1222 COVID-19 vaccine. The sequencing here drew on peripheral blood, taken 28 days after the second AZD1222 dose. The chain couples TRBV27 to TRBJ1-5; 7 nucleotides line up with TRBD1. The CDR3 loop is CASRRATGMGNQPQHF. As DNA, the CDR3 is TGTGCCAGCAGACGAGCGACAGGGATGGGCAATCAGCCCCAGCATTTT.